This T cell receptor (beta chain) is from a study of cytomegalovirus exposure and HLA in healthy donors. Looking at the study overall: There were about 85 million unique TCRs (from HLA-typed donors) in an early data release. Whole-study results and caveats: The authors considered a cluster of highly shared sequence variants likely to be a sequencing artifact. A later analysis reportedly found that, within productive TCRs, an Asian-associated ancestry cluster had fewer N-insertions than the mean observed across the roughly 730 donors. There were some public TCRs occurring in many donors, but most TCR sequences were rare.

Germline lookup yields CDR1 MGHRA and CDR2 YSYEKL. Trimming shortened V by 4 bases and J by 1 base, and 13 bases separated the two germline ends. The CDR3 sequence is 15 residues long. Of note for this clone: Its antigen is as yet unknown.

The PCR had 60 Vbeta and 13 Jbeta primers. Profiling relied on immunoSEQ multiplex PCR, and the TCRdb table lists in-frame clones only, not all of them. The sample carries some 85,000 clones, around 76% recorded once. The sample consisted of PBMCs. The receptor was derived from a man younger than 35 in good health and CMV-seropositive. The chain employs TRBV4-1 and TRBJ1-2, with D possibly being TRBD1 (5 bases). DNA for the CDR3: TGCGCCAGCAGCCGAGGAGCCAGGGATAACTATGGCTACACCTTC. Translated, it gives CASSRGARDNYGYTF.